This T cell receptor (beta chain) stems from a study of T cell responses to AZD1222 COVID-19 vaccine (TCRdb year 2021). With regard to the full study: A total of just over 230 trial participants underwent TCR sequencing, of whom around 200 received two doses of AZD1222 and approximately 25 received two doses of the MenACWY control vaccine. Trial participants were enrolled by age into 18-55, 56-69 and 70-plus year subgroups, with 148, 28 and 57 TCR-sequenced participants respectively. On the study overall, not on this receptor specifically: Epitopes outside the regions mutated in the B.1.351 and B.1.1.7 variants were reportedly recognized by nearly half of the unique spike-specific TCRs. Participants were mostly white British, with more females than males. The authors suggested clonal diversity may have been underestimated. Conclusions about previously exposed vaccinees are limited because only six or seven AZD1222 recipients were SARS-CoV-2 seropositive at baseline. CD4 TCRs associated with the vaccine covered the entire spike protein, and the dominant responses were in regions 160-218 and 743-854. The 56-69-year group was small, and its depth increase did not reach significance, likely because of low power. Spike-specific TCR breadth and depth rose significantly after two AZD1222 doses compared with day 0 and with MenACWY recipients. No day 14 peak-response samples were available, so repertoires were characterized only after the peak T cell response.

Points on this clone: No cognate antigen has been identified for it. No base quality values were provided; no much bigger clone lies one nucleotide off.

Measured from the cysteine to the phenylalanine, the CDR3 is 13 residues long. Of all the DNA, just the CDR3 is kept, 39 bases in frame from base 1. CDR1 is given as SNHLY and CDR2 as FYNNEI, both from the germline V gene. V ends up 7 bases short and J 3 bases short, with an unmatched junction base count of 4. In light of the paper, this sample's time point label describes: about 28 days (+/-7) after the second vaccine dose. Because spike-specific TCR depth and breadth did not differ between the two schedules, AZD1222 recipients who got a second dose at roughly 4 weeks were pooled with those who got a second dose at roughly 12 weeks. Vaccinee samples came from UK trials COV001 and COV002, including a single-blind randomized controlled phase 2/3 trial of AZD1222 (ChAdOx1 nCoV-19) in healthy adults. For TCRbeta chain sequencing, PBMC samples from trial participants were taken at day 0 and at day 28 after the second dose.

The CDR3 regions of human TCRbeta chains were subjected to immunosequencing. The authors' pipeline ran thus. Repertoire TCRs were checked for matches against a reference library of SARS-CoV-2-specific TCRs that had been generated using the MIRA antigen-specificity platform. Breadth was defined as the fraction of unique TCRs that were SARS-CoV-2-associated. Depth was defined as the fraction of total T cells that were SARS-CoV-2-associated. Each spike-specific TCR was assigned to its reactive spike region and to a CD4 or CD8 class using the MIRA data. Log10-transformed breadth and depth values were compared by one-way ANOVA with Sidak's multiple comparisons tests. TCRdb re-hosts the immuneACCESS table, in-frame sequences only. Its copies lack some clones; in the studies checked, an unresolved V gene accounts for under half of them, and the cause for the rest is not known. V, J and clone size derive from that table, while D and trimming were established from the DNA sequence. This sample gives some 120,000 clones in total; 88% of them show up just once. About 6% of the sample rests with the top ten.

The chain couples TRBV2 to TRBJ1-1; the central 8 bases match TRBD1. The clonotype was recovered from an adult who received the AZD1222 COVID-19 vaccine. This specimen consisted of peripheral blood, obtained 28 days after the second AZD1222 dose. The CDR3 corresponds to CASMSDRDTEAFF. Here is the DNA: TGTGCCAGCATGTCGGACAGGGACACTGAAGCTTTCTTT.